This entry concerns a single TCR beta chain. Antigen specificity is unknown. These data originate in a study of cytomegalovirus exposure and HLA in healthy donors. Overall study findings and caveats: A later analysis linked about 17,000 TCR beta sequences to HLA alleles at 0.05 false discovery rate.

Unrecorded immune exposure was likely among donors, who were nominally healthy when sampled. This CDR3 has 13 amino acids. V was shortened by 4 bases and J by 13 bases, with 16 bases between the two germline ends. Germline lookup yields CDR1 MNHEY and CDR2 SVGAGI. Use of 60 Vbeta and 13 Jbeta primers characterized the PCR. Libraries were prepared by immunoSEQ multiplex PCR; TCRdb keeps only in-frame clonotypes and omits some of them. Of roughly 130,000 clones listed, 80% to 90% were seen once; the top ten hold approximately 10%. The V and J genes are TRBV6-5 and TRBJ2-2; a possible D gene is TRBD1 (6 bases). The sequenced material came from PBMCs. This receptor was taken from a male donor in good health and CMV-seropositive. The DNA of the CDR3 is TGTGCCAGCAGTTCCCAGGGGTTCTTAGGGCTGTTTTTT. This codes for CASSSQGFLGLFF.